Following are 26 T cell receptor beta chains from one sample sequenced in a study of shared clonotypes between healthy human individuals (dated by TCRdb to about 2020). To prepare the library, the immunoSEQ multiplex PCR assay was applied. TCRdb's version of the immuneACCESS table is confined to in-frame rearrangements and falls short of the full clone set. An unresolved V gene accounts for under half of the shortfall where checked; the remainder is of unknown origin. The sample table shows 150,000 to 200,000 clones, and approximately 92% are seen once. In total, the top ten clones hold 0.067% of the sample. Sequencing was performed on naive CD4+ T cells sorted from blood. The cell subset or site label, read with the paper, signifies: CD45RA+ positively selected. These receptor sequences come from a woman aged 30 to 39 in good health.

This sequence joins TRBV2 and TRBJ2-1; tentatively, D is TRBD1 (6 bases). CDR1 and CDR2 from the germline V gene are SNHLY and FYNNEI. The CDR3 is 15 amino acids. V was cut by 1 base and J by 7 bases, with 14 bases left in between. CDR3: CASSEGQGSINEQFF. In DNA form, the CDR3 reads TGTGCCAGCAGTGAAGGGCAGGGGTCGATAAATGAGCAGTTCTTC.

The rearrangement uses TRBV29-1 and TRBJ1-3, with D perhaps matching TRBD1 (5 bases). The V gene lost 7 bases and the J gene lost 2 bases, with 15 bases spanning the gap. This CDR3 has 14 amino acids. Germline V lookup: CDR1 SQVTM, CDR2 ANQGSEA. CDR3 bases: TGCAGCGCAGTGGGGGAATTCACTGGAAACACCATATATTTT. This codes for CSAVGEFTGNTIYF.

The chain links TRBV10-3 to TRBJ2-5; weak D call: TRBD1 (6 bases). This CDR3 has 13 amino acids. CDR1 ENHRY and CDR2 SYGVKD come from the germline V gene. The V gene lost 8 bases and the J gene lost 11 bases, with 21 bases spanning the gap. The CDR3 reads CAIGGRDQGEQYF. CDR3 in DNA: TGTGCCATCGGGGGCAGAGACCAGGGAGAGCAGTACTTC.

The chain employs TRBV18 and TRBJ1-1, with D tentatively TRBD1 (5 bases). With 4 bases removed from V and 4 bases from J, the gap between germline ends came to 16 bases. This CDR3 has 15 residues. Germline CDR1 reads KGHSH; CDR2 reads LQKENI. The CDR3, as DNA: TGTGCCAGCTCACGGGAGGGGTTGCCGGTCACTGAAGCTTTCTTT. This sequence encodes CASSREGLPVTEAFF.

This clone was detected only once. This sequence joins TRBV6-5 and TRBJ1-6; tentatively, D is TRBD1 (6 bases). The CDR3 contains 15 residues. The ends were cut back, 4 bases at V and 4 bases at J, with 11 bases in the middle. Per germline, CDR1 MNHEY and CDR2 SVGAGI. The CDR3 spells CASSSEGGYNSPLHF. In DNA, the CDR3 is TGTGCCAGCAGTTCCGAGGGGGGGTATAATTCACCCCTCCACTTT.

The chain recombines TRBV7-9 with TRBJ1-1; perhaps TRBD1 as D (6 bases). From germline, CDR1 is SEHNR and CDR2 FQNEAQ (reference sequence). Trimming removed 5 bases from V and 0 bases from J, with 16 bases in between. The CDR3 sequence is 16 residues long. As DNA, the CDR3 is TGTGCCAGCAGCCCCACCCGGACAGACGTGAACACTGAAGCTTTCTTT. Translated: CASSPTRTDVNTEAFF.

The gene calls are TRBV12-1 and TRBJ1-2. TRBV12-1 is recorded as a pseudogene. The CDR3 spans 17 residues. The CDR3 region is CASSFVEATLRGYGYTF. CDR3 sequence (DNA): TGTGCCAGCAGCTTTGTCGAGGCTACCCTTCGGGGCTATGGCTACACCTTC.

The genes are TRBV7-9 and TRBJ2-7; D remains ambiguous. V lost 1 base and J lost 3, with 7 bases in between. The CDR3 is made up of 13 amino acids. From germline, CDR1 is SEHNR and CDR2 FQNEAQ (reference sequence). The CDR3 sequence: CASSLGHGYEQYF. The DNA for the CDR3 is TGTGCCAGCAGCTTAGGACACGGCTACGAGCAGTACTTC.

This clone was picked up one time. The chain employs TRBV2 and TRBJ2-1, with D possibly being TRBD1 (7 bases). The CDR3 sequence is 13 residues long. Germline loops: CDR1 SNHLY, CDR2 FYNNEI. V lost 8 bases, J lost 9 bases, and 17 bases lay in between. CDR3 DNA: TGTGCCAGCGCTACCGCAGGGGGGCTTGAGCAGTTCTTC. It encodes CASATAGGLEQFF. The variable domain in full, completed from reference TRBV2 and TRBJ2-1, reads EPEVTQTPSHQVTQMGQEVILRCVPISNHLYFYWYRQILGQKVEFLVSFYNNEISEKSEIFDDQFSVERPDGSNFTLKIRSTKLEDSAMYFCASATAGGLEQFFGPGTRLTVL.

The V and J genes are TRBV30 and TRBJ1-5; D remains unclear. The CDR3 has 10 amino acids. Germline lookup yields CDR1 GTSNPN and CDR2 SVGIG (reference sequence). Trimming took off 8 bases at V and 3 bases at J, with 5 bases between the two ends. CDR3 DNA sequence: TGTGCCCGAGCCAATCAGCCCCAGCATTTT. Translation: CARANQPQHF.

The CDR3 DNA reads TGTGCCAGCAGCTTAGGCTTGATAGCCCTCTCTCCCACAGATACGCAGTATTTT. Translating gives CASSLGLIALSPTDTQYF. V and J are TRBV7-6 and TRBJ2-3; D ambiguous. This CDR3 spans 18 amino acids. CDR1 and CDR2 from the germline V gene are SGHVS and FNYEAQ. V shed 1 base and J shed 2 bases, with 19 bases lying between them.

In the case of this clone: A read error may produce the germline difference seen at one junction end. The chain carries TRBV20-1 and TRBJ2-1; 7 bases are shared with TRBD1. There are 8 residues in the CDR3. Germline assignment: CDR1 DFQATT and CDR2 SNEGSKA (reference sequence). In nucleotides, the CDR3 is TGCAGTGCTGAGGGGGCCGTCTTC. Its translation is CSAEGAVF.

CDR3 protein: CASGGLAATYEQYF. The CDR3 DNA sequence: TGTGCCAGCGGAGGACTAGCGGCAACCTACGAGCAGTACTTC. This chain connects TRBV6-1 to TRBJ2-7, with 10 bases fitting TRBD2. Germline V lookup: CDR1 MNHNS, CDR2 SASEGT. The CDR3 spans 14 residues. After removal of 8 bases from V and 2 bases from J, the junction contained 6 bases not matched to a gene.

The CDR3 sequence is CASGTGIGGYEQYF. The CDR3 DNA sequence: TGTGCCAGCGGTACAGGGATCGGGGGTTACGAGCAGTACTTC. The rearrangement links TRBV7-8 to TRBJ2-7; perhaps D is TRBD1 or TRBD2 (6 bases each). Germline CDR1 reads SGHVS; CDR2 reads FQNEAQ. This CDR3 has 14 amino acids. V lost 8 bases to trimming and J lost 4 bases, with 18 bases between them.

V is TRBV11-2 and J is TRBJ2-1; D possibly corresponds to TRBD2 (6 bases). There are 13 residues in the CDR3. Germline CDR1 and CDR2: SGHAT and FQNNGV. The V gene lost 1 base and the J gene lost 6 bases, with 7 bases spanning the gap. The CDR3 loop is CASSLGGANEQFF. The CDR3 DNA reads TGTGCCAGCAGCTTAGGCGGGGCCAATGAGCAGTTCTTC.

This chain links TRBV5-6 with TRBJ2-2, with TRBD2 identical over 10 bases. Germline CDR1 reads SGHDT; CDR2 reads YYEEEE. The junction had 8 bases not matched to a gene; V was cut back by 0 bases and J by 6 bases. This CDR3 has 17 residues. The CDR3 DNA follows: TGTGCCAGCAGCTTGGCTATGACTAGCGGGTCCTCCGGGGAGCTGTTTTTT. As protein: CASSLAMTSGSSGELFF.

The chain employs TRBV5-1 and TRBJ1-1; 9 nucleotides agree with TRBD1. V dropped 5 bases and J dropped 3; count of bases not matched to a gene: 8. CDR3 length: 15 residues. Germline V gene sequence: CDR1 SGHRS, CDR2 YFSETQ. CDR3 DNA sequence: TGCGCCAGCAGAACTCCCGGGACAGGGTACACTGAAGCTTTCTTT. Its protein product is CASRTPGTGYTEAFF.

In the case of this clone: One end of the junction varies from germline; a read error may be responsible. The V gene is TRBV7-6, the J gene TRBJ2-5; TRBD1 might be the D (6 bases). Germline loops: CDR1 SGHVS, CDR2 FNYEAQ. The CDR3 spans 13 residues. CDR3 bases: TGTGCCAGCAGCTTCGAATCAGGGGAGACCAAGTACTTC. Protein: CASSFESGETKYF.

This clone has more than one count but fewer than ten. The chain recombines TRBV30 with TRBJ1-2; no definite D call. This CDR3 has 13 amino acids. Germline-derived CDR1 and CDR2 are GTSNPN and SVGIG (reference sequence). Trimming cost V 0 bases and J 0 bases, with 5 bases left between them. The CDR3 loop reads CAWSVTANYGYTF. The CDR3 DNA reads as TGTGCCTGGAGTGTAACAGCTAACTATGGCTACACCTTC.

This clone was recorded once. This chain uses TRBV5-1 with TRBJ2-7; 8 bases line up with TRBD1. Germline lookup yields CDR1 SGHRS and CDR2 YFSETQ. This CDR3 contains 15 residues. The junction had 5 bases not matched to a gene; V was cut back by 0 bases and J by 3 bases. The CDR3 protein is CASSLDRGFHYEQYF. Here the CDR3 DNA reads TGCGCCAGCAGCTTGGACAGGGGGTTCCACTACGAGCAGTACTTC.

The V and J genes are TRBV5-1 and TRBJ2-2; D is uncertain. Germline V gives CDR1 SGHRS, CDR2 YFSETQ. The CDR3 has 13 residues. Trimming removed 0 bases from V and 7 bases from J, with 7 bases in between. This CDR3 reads CASSLVPVGELFF. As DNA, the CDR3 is TGCGCCAGCAGCTTGGTGCCTGTCGGGGAGCTGTTTTTT.

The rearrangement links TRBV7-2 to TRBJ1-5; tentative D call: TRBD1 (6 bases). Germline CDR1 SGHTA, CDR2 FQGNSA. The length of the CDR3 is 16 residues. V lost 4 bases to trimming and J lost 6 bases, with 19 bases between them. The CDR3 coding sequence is TGTGCCAGCAGCTCCAGGGTCAGGGGAGGGAGTCAGCCCCAGCATTTT. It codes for CASSSRVRGGSQPQHF.

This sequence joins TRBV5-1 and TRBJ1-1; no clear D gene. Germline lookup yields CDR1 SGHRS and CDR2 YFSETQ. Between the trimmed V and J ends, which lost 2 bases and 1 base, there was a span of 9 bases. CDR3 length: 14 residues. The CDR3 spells CASSFRAPNTEAFF. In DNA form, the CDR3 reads TGCGCCAGCAGCTTTAGGGCCCCGAACACTGAAGCTTTCTTT.

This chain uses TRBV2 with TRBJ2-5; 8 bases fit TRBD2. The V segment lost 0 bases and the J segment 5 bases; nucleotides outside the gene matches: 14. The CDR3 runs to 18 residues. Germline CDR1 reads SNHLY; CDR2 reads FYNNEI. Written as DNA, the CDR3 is TGTGCCAGCAGTGAAGCGCTTAGGGGGACTAGGGTCCGGGAGACCCAGTACTTC. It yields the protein CASSEALRGTRVRETQYF. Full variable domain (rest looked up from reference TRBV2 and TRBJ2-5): EPEVTQTPSHQVTQMGQEVILRCVPISNHLYFYWYRQILGQKVEFLVSFYNNEISEKSEIFDDQFSVERPDGSNFTLKIRSTKLEDSAMYFCASSEALRGTRVRETQYFGPGTRLLVL.

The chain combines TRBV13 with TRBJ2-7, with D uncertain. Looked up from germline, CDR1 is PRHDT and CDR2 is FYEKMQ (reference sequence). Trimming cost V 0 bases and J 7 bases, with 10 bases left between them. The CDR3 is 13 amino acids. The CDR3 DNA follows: TGTGCCAGCAGCTTAGGCAGGAGTGGGGAGCAGTACTTC. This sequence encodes CASSLGRSGEQYF.

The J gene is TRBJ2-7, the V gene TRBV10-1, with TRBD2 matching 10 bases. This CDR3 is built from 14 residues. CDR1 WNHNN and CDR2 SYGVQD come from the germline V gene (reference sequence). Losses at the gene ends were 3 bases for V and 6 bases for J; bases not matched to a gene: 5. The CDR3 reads CASSERLAGAEQYF. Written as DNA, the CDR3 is TGCGCCAGCAGTGAAAGGCTAGCGGGAGCCGAGCAGTACTTC.